This is a list of T cell receptor beta chains from one sample in a study of vaccination and CD4 T cells after COVID-19. MiXCR, run by TCRdb on the PCR reads, gives a single entry per CDR3 protein. The table records around 26,000 distinct CDR3 sequences, approximately 50% of them present only once. These receptors' targets are unknown. This material consisted of CD4+ T cells from blood, cultured in vitro, taken before SARS-CoV-2 vaccination. The origin of the receptors is a human donor who received a COVID-19 vaccine. Each CDR3 is given with its conserved first and last residue. Fields, in order: J gene, V gene, clone size, CDR3 protein. Clone size appears in some rows only: once, few, many, or a class for an expanded clone.

j_call: TRBJ1-4; v_call: TRBV5-3; clone_size: few; cdr3_aa: CARSHGAREKLFF
j_call: TRBJ1-2; v_call: TRBV7-9; clone_size: -; cdr3_aa: CASSLGTGGSYGYTF
j_call: TRBJ1-6; v_call: TRBV5-1; clone_size: -; cdr3_aa: CASSAKDSGAYNSPLHF
j_call: TRBJ1-2; v_call: TRBV5-4; clone_size: -; cdr3_aa: CASSNRDLYGYTF
j_call: TRBJ1-5; v_call: TRBV3-1; clone_size: -; cdr3_aa: CASSQSSIQPQHF
j_call: TRBJ1-2; v_call: TRBV23-1; clone_size: -; cdr3_aa: CASSRKSQGYTF
j_call: TRBJ1-2; v_call: TRBV19; clone_size: -; cdr3_aa: CALGGDGDRNYGYTF
j_call: TRBJ1-2; v_call: TRBV11-2; clone_size: few; cdr3_aa: CASSSLRGASANYGYTF
j_call: TRBJ2-3; v_call: TRBV5-1; clone_size: -; cdr3_aa: CASSLWTGTDTQYF
j_call: TRBJ1-6; v_call: TRBV4-2; clone_size: -; cdr3_aa: CASREQGSSYNSPLHF
j_call: TRBJ2-2; v_call: TRBV6-1; clone_size: few; cdr3_aa: CASSEGLVNTGELFF